The clone carrying this T cell receptor (beta chain) occurred a few times. The antigen remains undetermined. The record originates from a study of cytomegalovirus exposure and HLA in healthy donors. Study-level findings and limits: Some V segments, including TRBV6-2 and TRBV6-3, were excluded as indistinguishable. Most subjects' HLA-A and HLA-B alleles were reportedly predicted from TCR beta sequences. Rarity marked most TCR sequences, yet some public TCRs occurred in many donors.

A multiplex PCR was run with 60 Vbeta primers and 13 Jbeta primers. Here immunoSEQ multiplex PCR was the method, and the copy in TCRdb shows in-frame clones only, minus some. The sample has roughly 120,000 clones; 73% are singletons. Germline-derived CDR1 and CDR2 are SGHAT and FQNNGV. This CDR3 is 14 amino acids long. V shed 1 base, J shed 7 bases, and the junction held 5 bases outside the gene matches. The sequencing sample was made of PBMCs. J is TRBJ1-2 and V is TRBV11-2; TRBD1 matches 8 bases. The TCR originated in a man aged 35-49 years in good health and CMV-seronegative. Here the CDR3 reads CASSLARTGRGYTF. The CDR3, as DNA: TGTGCCAGCAGCTTAGCCCGGACAGGGCGTGGCTACACCTTC.